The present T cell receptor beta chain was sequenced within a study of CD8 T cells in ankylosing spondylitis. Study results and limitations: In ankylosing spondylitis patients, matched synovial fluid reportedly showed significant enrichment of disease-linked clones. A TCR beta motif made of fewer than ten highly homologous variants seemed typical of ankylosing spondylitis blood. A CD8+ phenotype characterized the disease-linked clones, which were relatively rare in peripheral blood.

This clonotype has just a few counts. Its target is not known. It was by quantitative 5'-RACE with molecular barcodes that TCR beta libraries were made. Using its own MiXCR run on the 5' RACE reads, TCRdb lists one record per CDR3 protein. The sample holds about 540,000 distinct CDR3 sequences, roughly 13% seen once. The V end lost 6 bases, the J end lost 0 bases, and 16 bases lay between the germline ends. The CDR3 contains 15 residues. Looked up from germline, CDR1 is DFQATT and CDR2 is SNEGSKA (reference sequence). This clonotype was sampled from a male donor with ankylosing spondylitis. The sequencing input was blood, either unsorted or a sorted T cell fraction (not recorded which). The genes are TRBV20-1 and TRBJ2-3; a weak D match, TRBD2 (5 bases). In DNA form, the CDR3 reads TGCAGTGCCTCCAAATCGGGGTTTAGCACAGATACGCAGTATTTT. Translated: CSASKSGFSTDTQYF.